These T cell receptor beta chains were read from a single sample in a study of cytomegalovirus exposure and HLA in healthy donors. Data came from immunoSEQ multiplex PCR; TCRdb stores just in-frame clones and leaves some out. The sample gives 130,000 or so clones, roughly 80% of which show up once; over 3% is in the top ten. Sequenced input: PBMCs. The source is a man between 40 and 49 years old in good health and CMV-seronegative. CDR3s include the opening cysteine and the closing phenylalanine or tryptophan. A D gene is named only where the DNA matches it firmly. Size values are once, few and many counts, or a class for expanded clones, and some rows have none.

cdr3_length: 15
clone_size: .
v_call: TRBV4-1
d_call: .
j_call: TRBJ1-5
cdr3_aa: CASSQRTDSNQPQHF
cdr3_nt: TGCGCCAGCAGCCAAAGGACAGATAGCAATCAGCCCCAGCATTTT

cdr3_length: 16
clone_size: once
v_call: TRBV27
d_call: TRBD2
j_call: TRBJ2-3
cdr3_aa: CASSKLAILRTDTQYF
cdr3_nt: TGTGCCAGCAGCAAACTAGCGATACTACGCACAGATACGCAGTATTTT

cdr3_length: 14
clone_size: .
v_call: TRBV7-2
d_call: .
j_call: TRBJ1-5
cdr3_aa: CASRPLWRNQPQHF
cdr3_nt: TGTGCCAGCAGACCCCTCTGGCGCAATCAGCCCCAGCATTTT

cdr3_length: 18
clone_size: .
v_call: TRBV5-1
d_call: TRBD2
j_call: TRBJ2-3
cdr3_aa: CASSPLGLAGGLTDTQYF
cdr3_nt: TGCGCCAGCAGCCCATTAGGACTAGCGGGGGGACTAACAGATACGCAGTATTTT

cdr3_length: 16
clone_size: .
v_call: TRBV28
d_call: TRBD1
j_call: TRBJ1-2
cdr3_aa: CASSRPGTGLLGGYTF
cdr3_nt: TGTGCCAGCAGCCGACCCGGGACAGGGCTTCTGGGCGGCTACACCTTC

cdr3_length: 17
clone_size: .
v_call: TRBV19
d_call: .
j_call: TRBJ1-2
cdr3_aa: CASSSKGRELSNYGYTF
cdr3_nt: TGTGCCAGTAGTTCGAAGGGGAGGGAGCTTTCTAACTATGGCTACACCTTC

cdr3_length: 13
clone_size: .
v_call: TRBV7-3
d_call: .
j_call: TRBJ2-7
cdr3_aa: CASSLSPSGEQYF
cdr3_nt: TGTGCCAGCAGCTTATCCCCTTCGGGAGAGCAGTACTTC

cdr3_length: 16
clone_size: .
v_call: TRBV27
d_call: .
j_call: TRBJ2-7
cdr3_aa: CASSPIMLTRFREQYF
cdr3_nt: TGTGCCAGCAGCCCTATTATGCTGACAAGGTTCCGCGAGCAGTACTTC

cdr3_length: 15
clone_size: .
v_call: TRBV4-3
d_call: .
j_call: TRBJ2-2
cdr3_aa: CASSQARRVPGELFF
cdr3_nt: TGCGCCAGCAGCCAAGCCCGCAGGGTACCCGGGGAGCTGTTTTTT

cdr3_length: 15
clone_size: .
v_call: TRBV18
d_call: .
j_call: TRBJ2-7
cdr3_aa: CASSRDGGSSYEQYF
cdr3_nt: TGTGCCAGCTCTCGGGACGGAGGGAGCTCCTACGAGCAGTACTTC

cdr3_length: 14
clone_size: .
v_call: TRBV19
d_call: TRBD1
j_call: TRBJ2-1
cdr3_aa: CASSMDRGYNEQFF
cdr3_nt: TGTGCCAGTAGTATGGACAGGGGCTACAATGAGCAGTTCTTC

cdr3_length: 15
clone_size: .
v_call: TRBV6-1
d_call: .
j_call: TRBJ2-3
cdr3_aa: CASSEVFFPSDTQYF
cdr3_nt: TGTGCCAGCAGTGAAGTGTTTTTCCCCTCCGATACGCAGTATTTT

cdr3_length: 14
clone_size: .
v_call: TRBV9
d_call: TRBD2
j_call: TRBJ2-3
cdr3_aa: CASSGGGLTDTQYF
cdr3_nt: TGTGCCAGCAGCGGCGGGGGGCTCACAGATACGCAGTATTTT

cdr3_length: 12
clone_size: .
v_call: TRBV10-3
d_call: .
j_call: TRBJ1-1
cdr3_aa: CAISESGVGAFF
cdr3_nt: TGTGCCATCAGTGAGTCCGGAGTGGGAGCTTTCTTT

cdr3_length: 16
clone_size: .
v_call: TRBV7-9
d_call: TRBD1
j_call: TRBJ1-6
cdr3_aa: CASSLGAGGGNSPLHF
cdr3_nt: TGTGCCAGCAGCTTAGGGGCAGGGGGTGGCAATTCACCCCTCCACTTT

cdr3_length: 14
clone_size: few
v_call: TRBV30
d_call: TRBD1
j_call: TRBJ2-7
cdr3_aa: CAWSQTGALREQYF
cdr3_nt: TGTGCCTGGAGCCAGACAGGGGCTCTCCGCGAGCAGTACTTC

cdr3_length: 14
clone_size: .
v_call: TRBV7-3
d_call: .
j_call: TRBJ2-1
cdr3_aa: CASSQGAYGNEQFF
cdr3_nt: TGTGCCAGCAGCCAAGGGGCCTACGGCAATGAGCAGTTCTTC

cdr3_length: 16
clone_size: .
v_call: TRBV14
d_call: .
j_call: TRBJ2-2
cdr3_aa: CASSQVWALSTGELFF
cdr3_nt: TGTGCCAGCAGCCAAGTTTGGGCATTAAGCACCGGGGAGCTGTTTTTT

cdr3_length: 12
clone_size: .
v_call: TRBV5-1
d_call: .
j_call: TRBJ1-2
cdr3_aa: CASSLEGGGYTF
cdr3_nt: TGCGCCAGCAGCTTGGAAGGCGGCGGCTACACCTTC

cdr3_length: 16
clone_size: .
v_call: TRBV7-8
d_call: .
j_call: TRBJ1-3
cdr3_aa: CASSLLGDLGGNTIYF
cdr3_nt: TGTGCCAGCAGCTTACTAGGGGATCTAGGTGGAAACACCATATATTTT

cdr3_length: 15
clone_size: .
v_call: TRBV5-1
d_call: .
j_call: TRBJ2-5
cdr3_aa: CASSPQGGDMETQYF
cdr3_nt: TGCGCCAGCAGCCCCCAGGGGGGCGATATGGAGACCCAGTACTTC

cdr3_length: 17
clone_size: .
v_call: TRBV2
d_call: TRBD1
j_call: TRBJ1-4
cdr3_aa: CASSWDRGLITNEKLFF
cdr3_nt: TGTGCCAGCAGTTGGGACAGGGGGCTTATAACTAATGAAAAACTGTTTTTT

cdr3_length: 14
clone_size: .
v_call: TRBV4-1
d_call: .
j_call: TRBJ2-3
cdr3_aa: CASSPKPGTDTQYF
cdr3_nt: TGCGCCAGCAGCCCCAAACCGGGAACAGATACGCAGTATTTT

cdr3_length: 14
clone_size: .
v_call: TRBV5-6
d_call: .
j_call: TRBJ1-5
cdr3_aa: CASSEREDSGPQHF
cdr3_nt: TGTGCCAGCAGCGAGAGAGAGGATTCTGGTCCCCAGCATTTT

cdr3_length: 14
clone_size: .
v_call: TRBV9
d_call: .
j_call: TRBJ2-5
cdr3_aa: CASSEGGLSETQYF
cdr3_nt: TGTGCCAGCAGCGAGGGGGGGCTCTCTGAGACCCAGTACTTC

cdr3_length: 15
clone_size: few
v_call: TRBV6-1
d_call: .
j_call: TRBJ1-1
cdr3_aa: CASSERGYWNTEAFF
cdr3_nt: TGTGCCAGCAGTGAAAGGGGTTACTGGAACACTGAAGCTTTCTTT

cdr3_length: 15
clone_size: .
v_call: TRBV7-6
d_call: .
j_call: TRBJ1-3
cdr3_aa: CASSWGFGSGNTIYF
cdr3_nt: TGTGCCAGCAGCTGGGGCTTCGGGTCTGGAAACACCATATATTTT

cdr3_length: 17
clone_size: .
v_call: TRBV5-1
d_call: TRBD2
j_call: TRBJ2-3
cdr3_aa: CASSLLLAGLSTDTQYF
cdr3_nt: TGCGCCAGCAGCTTGTTATTAGCGGGGTTGAGCACAGATACGCAGTATTTT

cdr3_length: 14
clone_size: .
v_call: TRBV28
d_call: TRBD1
j_call: TRBJ1-2
cdr3_aa: CASSLVQGGYGYTF
cdr3_nt: TGTGCCAGCAGTTTAGTACAGGGGGGCTATGGCTACACCTTC

cdr3_length: 15
clone_size: few
v_call: TRBV29-1
d_call: TRBD1
j_call: TRBJ2-2
cdr3_aa: CSVVVATGVAGELFF
cdr3_nt: TGCAGCGTTGTAGTTGCGACAGGGGTTGCCGGGGAGCTGTTTTTT

cdr3_length: 14
clone_size: .
v_call: TRBV11-2
d_call: TRBD1
j_call: TRBJ1-4
cdr3_aa: CASSLGQRREKLFF
cdr3_nt: TGTGCCAGCAGCTTGGGACAGAGGCGTGAAAAACTGTTTTTT

cdr3_length: 14
clone_size: .
v_call: TRBV28
d_call: TRBD1
j_call: TRBJ2-7
cdr3_aa: CASRLQGDTREQYF
cdr3_nt: TGTGCCAGCAGATTACAGGGGGATACTAGAGAGCAGTACTTC

cdr3_length: 17
clone_size: few
v_call: TRBV4-3
d_call: TRBD1
j_call: TRBJ1-1
cdr3_aa: CASSDRDRGLSGTEAFF
cdr3_nt: TGCGCCAGCAGCGACCGGGACAGGGGGCTCTCGGGTACTGAAGCTTTCTTT

cdr3_length: 16
clone_size: .
v_call: TRBV28
d_call: .
j_call: TRBJ2-1
cdr3_aa: CASSWPRGSSYNEQFF
cdr3_nt: TGTGCCAGCAGTTGGCCTAGGGGTAGCTCCTACAATGAGCAGTTCTTC

cdr3_length: 15
clone_size: .
v_call: TRBV23-1
d_call: TRBD1
j_call: TRBJ1-1
cdr3_aa: CASSLLGQAITEAFF
cdr3_nt: TGCGCCAGCAGTCTCCTGGGACAGGCCATCACTGAAGCTTTCTTT

cdr3_length: 12
clone_size: .
v_call: TRBV7-9
d_call: TRBD1
j_call: TRBJ2-7
cdr3_aa: CASRTGDWEQYF
cdr3_nt: TGTGCCAGCAGGACAGGGGACTGGGAGCAGTACTTC

cdr3_length: 11
clone_size: .
v_call: TRBV29-1
d_call: .
j_call: TRBJ1-1
cdr3_aa: CSVTVNTEAFF
cdr3_nt: TGCAGCGTGACAGTTAACACTGAAGCTTTCTTT

cdr3_length: 15
clone_size: once
v_call: TRBV19
d_call: .
j_call: TRBJ1-1
cdr3_aa: CASSLSGIMNTEAFF
cdr3_nt: TGTGCCAGTAGTCTTTCCGGGATAATGAACACTGAAGCTTTCTTT

cdr3_length: 15
clone_size: few
v_call: TRBV28
d_call: TRBD1
j_call: TRBJ1-6
cdr3_aa: CASHGGQGTNSPLHF
cdr3_nt: TGTGCCAGCCATGGGGGACAGGGGACTAATTCACCCCTCCACTTT

cdr3_length: 16
clone_size: .
v_call: TRBV11-2
d_call: .
j_call: TRBJ2-2
cdr3_aa: CASSPPVLRATGELFF
cdr3_nt: TGTGCCAGCAGCCCTCCGGTACTACGTGCCACCGGGGAGCTGTTTTTT

cdr3_length: 15
clone_size: .
v_call: TRBV5-5
d_call: TRBD2
j_call: TRBJ2-7
cdr3_aa: CASSLGWGGGYEQYF
cdr3_nt: TGTGCCAGCAGCTTGGGTTGGGGCGGGGGCTACGAGCAGTACTTC

cdr3_length: 14
clone_size: few
v_call: TRBV4-1
d_call: TRBD1
j_call: TRBJ2-1
cdr3_aa: CASSSGQGLNEQFF
cdr3_nt: TGCGCCAGCAGTTCCGGACAGGGATTGAATGAGCAGTTCTTC

cdr3_length: 16
clone_size: .
v_call: TRBV7-3
d_call: .
j_call: TRBJ2-1
cdr3_aa: CASSYSGMISYNEQFF
cdr3_nt: TGTGCCAGCAGCTACTCCGGGATGATCTCCTACAATGAGCAGTTCTTC

cdr3_length: 15
clone_size: .
v_call: TRBV11-1
d_call: TRBD1
j_call: TRBJ1-2
cdr3_aa: CASSPKKRGRYGYTF
cdr3_nt: TGTGCCAGCAGCCCTAAAAAAAGGGGGCGGTATGGCTACACCTTC

cdr3_length: 16
clone_size: .
v_call: TRBV10-3
d_call: .
j_call: TRBJ2-7
cdr3_aa: CAISESRLRSSHEQYF
cdr3_nt: TGTGCCATCAGTGAGTCGCGGCTAAGGAGCTCCCACGAGCAGTACTTC

cdr3_length: 14
clone_size: .
v_call: TRBV7-3
d_call: .
j_call: TRBJ1-1
cdr3_aa: CASSLGQQNTEAFF
cdr3_nt: TGTGCCAGCAGCTTGGGGCAGCAGAACACTGAAGCTTTCTTT

cdr3_length: 16
clone_size: few
v_call: TRBV5-4
d_call: TRBD1
j_call: TRBJ2-7
cdr3_aa: CASSSQWGGQAYEQYF
cdr3_nt: TGTGCCAGCAGCTCACAATGGGGCGGACAGGCCTACGAGCAGTACTTC

cdr3_length: 14
clone_size: .
v_call: TRBV9
d_call: .
j_call: TRBJ1-1
cdr3_aa: CASSVESRASEAFF
cdr3_nt: TGTGCCAGCAGCGTAGAAAGCCGCGCGAGTGAAGCTTTCTTT

cdr3_length: 15
clone_size: .
v_call: TRBV18
d_call: .
j_call: TRBJ2-1
cdr3_aa: CASSLRGGDYNEQFF
cdr3_nt: TGTGCCAGCTCTCTCCGAGGGGGGGACTACAATGAGCAGTTCTTC

cdr3_length: 18
clone_size: .
v_call: TRBV19
d_call: .
j_call: TRBJ1-2
cdr3_aa: CASSIGRGAGVFYYGYTF
cdr3_nt: TGTGCCAGTAGTATCGGGCGGGGGGCCGGCGTGTTTTACTATGGCTACACCTTC

cdr3_length: 13
clone_size: .
v_call: TRBV2
d_call: .
j_call: TRBJ1-4
cdr3_aa: CASRQARNEKLFF
cdr3_nt: TGTGCCAGCAGACAGGCCCGCAATGAAAAACTGTTTTTT

cdr3_length: 16
clone_size: .
v_call: TRBV28
d_call: .
j_call: TRBJ1-4
cdr3_aa: CASSLLWGGTNEKLFF
cdr3_nt: TGTGCCAGCAGTTTACTTTGGGGGGGGACTAATGAAAAACTGTTTTTT

cdr3_length: 11
clone_size: once
v_call: TRBV20-1
d_call: .
j_call: TRBJ1-2
cdr3_aa: CSAPHQGGYTF
cdr3_nt: TGCAGTGCTCCCCATCAGGGTGGCTACACCTTC

cdr3_length: 14
clone_size: .
v_call: TRBV5-1
d_call: TRBD1
j_call: TRBJ2-7
cdr3_aa: CASSLGQGAREQYF
cdr3_nt: TGCGCCAGCAGCTTGGGACAGGGGGCTAGAGAGCAGTACTTC

cdr3_length: 14
clone_size: few
v_call: TRBV18
d_call: .
j_call: TRBJ1-5
cdr3_aa: CASSPDSSNQPQHF
cdr3_nt: TGTGCCAGCTCACCAGACAGTAGCAATCAGCCCCAGCATTTT

cdr3_length: 14
clone_size: .
v_call: TRBV4-1
d_call: .
j_call: TRBJ1-5
cdr3_aa: CASSQEQAREPQHF
cdr3_nt: TGCGCCAGCAGCCAAGAACAGGCCCGAGAGCCCCAGCATTTT

cdr3_length: 13
clone_size: .
v_call: TRBV11-2
d_call: .
j_call: TRBJ1-6
cdr3_aa: CASSFLEESPLHF
cdr3_nt: TGTGCCAGCAGCTTTCTCGAGGAATCACCCCTCCACTTT